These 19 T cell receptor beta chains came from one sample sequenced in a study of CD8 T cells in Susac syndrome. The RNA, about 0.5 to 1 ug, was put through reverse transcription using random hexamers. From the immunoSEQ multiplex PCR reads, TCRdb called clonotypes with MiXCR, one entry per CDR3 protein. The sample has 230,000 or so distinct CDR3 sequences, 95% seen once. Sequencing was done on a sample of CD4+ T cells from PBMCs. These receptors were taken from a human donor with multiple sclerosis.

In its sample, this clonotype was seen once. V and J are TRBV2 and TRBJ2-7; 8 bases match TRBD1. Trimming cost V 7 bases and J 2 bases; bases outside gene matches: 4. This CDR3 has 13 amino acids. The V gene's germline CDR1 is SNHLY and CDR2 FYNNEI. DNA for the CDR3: TGTGCCAGCATTCTGGGACAGGCCTACGAGCAGTACTTC. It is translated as CASILGQAYEQYF.

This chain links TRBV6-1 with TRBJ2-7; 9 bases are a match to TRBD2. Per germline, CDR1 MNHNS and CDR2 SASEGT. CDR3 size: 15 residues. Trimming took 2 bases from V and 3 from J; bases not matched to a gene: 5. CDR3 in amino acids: CASSEPGLAHYEQYF. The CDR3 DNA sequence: TGTGCCAGCAGTGAACCGGGACTAGCCCACTACGAGCAGTACTTC.

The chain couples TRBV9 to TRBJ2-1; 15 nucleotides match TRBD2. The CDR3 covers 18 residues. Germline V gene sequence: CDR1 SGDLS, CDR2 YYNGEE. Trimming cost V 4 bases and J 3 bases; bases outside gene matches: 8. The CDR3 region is CASSPPGLAGGFYNEQFF. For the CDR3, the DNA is TGTGCCAGCAGCCCACCAGGACTAGCGGGGGGGTTCTACAATGAGCAGTTCTTC. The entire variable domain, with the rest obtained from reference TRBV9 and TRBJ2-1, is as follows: DSGVTQTPKHLITATGQRVTLRCSPRSGDLSVYWYQQSLDQGLQFLIQYYNGEERAKGNILERFSAQQFPDLHSELNLSSLELGDSALYFCASSPPGLAGGFYNEQFFGPGTRLTVL.

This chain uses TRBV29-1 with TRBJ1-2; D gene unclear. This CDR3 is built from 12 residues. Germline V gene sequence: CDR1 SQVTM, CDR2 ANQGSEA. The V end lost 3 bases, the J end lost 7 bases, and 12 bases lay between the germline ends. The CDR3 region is CSVDDRVAGYTF. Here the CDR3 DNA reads TGCAGCGTTGACGACCGGGTGGCTGGCTACACCTTC.

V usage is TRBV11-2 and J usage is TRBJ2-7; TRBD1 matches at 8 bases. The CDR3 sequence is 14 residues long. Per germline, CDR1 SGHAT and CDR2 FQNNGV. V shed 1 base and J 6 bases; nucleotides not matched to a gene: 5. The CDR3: CASSLATGVGEQYF. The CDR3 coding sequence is TGTGCCAGCAGCTTAGCGACAGGGGTCGGCGAGCAGTACTTC.

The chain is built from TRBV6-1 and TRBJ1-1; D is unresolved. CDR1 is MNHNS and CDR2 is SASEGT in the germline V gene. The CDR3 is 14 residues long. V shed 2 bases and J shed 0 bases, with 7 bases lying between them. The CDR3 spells CASSENLLNTEAFF. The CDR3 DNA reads TGTGCCAGCAGTGAAAATTTACTGAACACTGAAGCTTTCTTT.

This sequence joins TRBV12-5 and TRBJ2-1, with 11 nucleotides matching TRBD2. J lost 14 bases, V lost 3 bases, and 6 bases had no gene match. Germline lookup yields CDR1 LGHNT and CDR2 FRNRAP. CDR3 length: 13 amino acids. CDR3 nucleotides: TGTGCTAGTGGTTTTGGGACTAGCGGAGAAGAGTTCTTC. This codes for CASGFGTSGEEFF.

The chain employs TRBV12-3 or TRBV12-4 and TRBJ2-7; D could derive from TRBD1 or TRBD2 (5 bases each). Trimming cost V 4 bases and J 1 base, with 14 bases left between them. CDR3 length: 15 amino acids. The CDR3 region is CASSSFDSGSYEQYF. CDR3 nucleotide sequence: TGTGCCAGCAGTTCCTTCGACAGCGGTTCCTACGAGCAGTACTTC.

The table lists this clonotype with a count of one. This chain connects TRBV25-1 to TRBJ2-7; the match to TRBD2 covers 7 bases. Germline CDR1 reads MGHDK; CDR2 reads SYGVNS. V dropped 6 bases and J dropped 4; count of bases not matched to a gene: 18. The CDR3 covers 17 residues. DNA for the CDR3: TGTGCCAGCAGCGATGACGGACGGGGGAGGGCTCGATACGAGCAGTACTTC. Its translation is CASSDDGRGRARYEQYF.

The DNA of the CDR3 is TGCGCCAGCGGAGCGGGACAAACAGGGGTGGGGGAGCAGTACTTC. This encodes CASGAGQTGVGEQYF. The V call is TRBV5-1, the J call TRBJ2-7; TRBD1 or TRBD2 may be the D gene (7 bases each). With 7 bases removed from V and 7 bases from J, the gap between germline ends came to 24 bases. The CDR3 runs 15 residues. Germline values: CDR1 SGHRS, CDR2 YFSETQ.

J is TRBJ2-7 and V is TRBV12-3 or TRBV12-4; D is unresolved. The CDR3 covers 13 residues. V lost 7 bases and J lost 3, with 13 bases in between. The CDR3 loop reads CASTPQADYEQYF. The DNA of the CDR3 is TGTGCCAGCACCCCCCAGGCAGACTACGAGCAGTACTTC.

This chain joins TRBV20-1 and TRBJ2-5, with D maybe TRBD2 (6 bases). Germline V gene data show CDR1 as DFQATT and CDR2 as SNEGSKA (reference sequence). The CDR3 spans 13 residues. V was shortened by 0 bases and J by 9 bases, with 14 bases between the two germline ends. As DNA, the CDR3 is TGCAGTGCTAGAGAACCGGCAACGGGGGCCCAGTACTTC. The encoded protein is CSAREPATGAQYF.

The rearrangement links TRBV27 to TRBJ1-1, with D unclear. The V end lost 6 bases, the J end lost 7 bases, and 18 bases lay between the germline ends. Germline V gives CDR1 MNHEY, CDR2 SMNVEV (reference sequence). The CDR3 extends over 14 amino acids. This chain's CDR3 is CASSTQTLRGEAFF. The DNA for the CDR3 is TGTGCCAGCAGCACCCAGACACTTCGGGGTGAAGCTTTCTTT.

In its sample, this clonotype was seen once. The CDR3 coding sequence is TGTGCCACCAGCAGAGATCGAGGGGGGAGCTACAATGAGCAGTTCTTC. This gives the protein CATSRDRGGSYNEQFF. The chain uses TRBV15 and TRBJ2-1; D tentatively reads TRBD1 or TRBD2 (6 bases each). Deletions cut 0 bases from V and 3 bases from J, with 12 bases between. CDR3 size: 16 residues. The germline gives CDR1 LNHNV, CDR2 YYDKDF (reference sequence).

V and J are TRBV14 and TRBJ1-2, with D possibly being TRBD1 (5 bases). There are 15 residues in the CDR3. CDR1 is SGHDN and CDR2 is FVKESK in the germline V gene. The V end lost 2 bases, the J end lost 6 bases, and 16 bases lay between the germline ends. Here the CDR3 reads CASSQFNGHKHGYTF. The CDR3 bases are TGTGCCAGCAGCCAATTTAACGGACACAAGCATGGCTACACCTTC.

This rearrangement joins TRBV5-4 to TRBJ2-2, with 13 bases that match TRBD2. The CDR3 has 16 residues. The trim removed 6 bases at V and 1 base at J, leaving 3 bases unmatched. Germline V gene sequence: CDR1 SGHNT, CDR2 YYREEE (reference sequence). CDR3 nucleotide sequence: TGTGCCAGCATGACTAGCGGGAGGAGGAACACCGGGGAGCTGTTTTTT. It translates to CASMTSGRRNTGELFF.

CDR3 nucleotide sequence: TGTGCCAGCAGCCAAGAATCAGGTCGCTGGGGCTACACCTTC. It encodes CASSQESGRWGYTF. This rearrangement joins TRBV14 to TRBJ1-2, with D unresolved. Between the trimmed V and J ends, which lost 0 bases and 8 bases, there was a span of 13 bases. The germline V gene encodes CDR1 SGHDN and CDR2 FVKESK. CDR3 length: 14 residues.

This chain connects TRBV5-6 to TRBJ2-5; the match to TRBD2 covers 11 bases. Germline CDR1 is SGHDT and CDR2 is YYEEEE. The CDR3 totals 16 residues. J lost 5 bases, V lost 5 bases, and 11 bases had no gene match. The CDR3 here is CASRHSGGAQKETQYF. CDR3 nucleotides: TGTGCCAGCAGACATAGCGGGGGGGCCCAAAAGGAGACCCAGTACTTC.

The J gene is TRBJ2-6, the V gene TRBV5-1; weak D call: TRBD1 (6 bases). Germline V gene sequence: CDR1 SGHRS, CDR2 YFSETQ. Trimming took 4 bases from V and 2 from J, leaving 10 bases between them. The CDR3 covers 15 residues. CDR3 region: CASSPTGTGANVLTF. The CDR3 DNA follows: TGCGCCAGCAGCCCTACAGGGACTGGGGCCAACGTCCTGACTTTC. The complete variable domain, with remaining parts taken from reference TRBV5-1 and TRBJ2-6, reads KAGVTQTPRYLIKTRGQQVTLSCSPISGHRSVSWYQQTPGQGLQFLFEYFSETQRNKGNFPGRFSGRQFSNSRSEMNVSTLELGDSALYLCASSPTGTGANVLTFGAGSRLTVL.